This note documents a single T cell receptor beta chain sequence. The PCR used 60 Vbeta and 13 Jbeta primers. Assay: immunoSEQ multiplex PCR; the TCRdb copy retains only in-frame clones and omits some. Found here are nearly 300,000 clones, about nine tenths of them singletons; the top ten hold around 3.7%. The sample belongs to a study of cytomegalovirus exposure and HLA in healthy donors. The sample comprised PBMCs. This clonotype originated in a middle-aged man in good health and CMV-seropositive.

CDR3 sequence: CASSIEGHPNYGYTF. The CDR3 DNA reads as TGTGCCAGTAGTATAGAGGGACACCCGAACTATGGCTACACCTTC. The chain recombines TRBV19 with TRBJ1-2, with D tentatively TRBD1 (6 bases). Germline lookup yields CDR1 LNHDA and CDR2 SQIVND (reference sequence). The CDR3 consists of 15 residues. Trimming removed 0 bases from V and 2 bases from J, with 10 bases in between.